The rows below give T cell receptor beta chains drawn from one sample of a study of blood T cell repertoires in COVID-19. Clones were sequenced by immunoSEQ multiplex PCR, and TCRdb holds only the in-frame ones, with some missing. The data show more than 150,000 clones, approximately 80% seen once. Sequences were obtained from PBMCs or T cells enriched from blood (not recorded which). These receptors all come from a man aged 35 to 55 who had recovered from COVID-19. CDR3s include the opening cysteine and the closing phenylalanine or tryptophan. A D gene is named only where the DNA matches it firmly. Clone size is not always given. Where it is, it says once, few, many or a class for expanded clones.

NA,NA,TRBJ2-3,TRBV15,TGTGCCACCAGCAGAGATCTTCCAGGAGATACGCAGTATTTT,CATSRDLPGDTQYF
NA,NA,TRBJ1-1,TRBV28,TGTGCCAGCAGTTCAGGGCCAGAAGCTTTCTTT,CASSSGPEAFF
NA,NA,TRBJ2-5,TRBV15,TGTGCCACCAGCAGAGAAGGGGGTAAGACCCAGTACTTC,CATSREGGKTQYF
NA,NA,TRBJ1-1,TRBV21-1,TGTGCCAGCAACCTCAGACAGGCCTTGAACACTGAAGCTTTCTTT,CASNLRQALNTEAFF
TRBD1,NA,TRBJ1-1,TRBV30,TGTGCCTGGGCGACAGGGGGTGACACTGAAGCTTTCTTT,CAWATGGDTEAFF
NA,NA,TRBJ1-2,TRBV11-2,TGTGCCAGCAGCTTAGACCGACTTGTAGGTGGCTACACCTTC,CASSLDRLVGGYTF
TRBD2,NA,TRBJ2-1,TRBV5-1,TGCGCCAGCAGCTTAGGGACTAGCGGGAGGGCCCGGTACAATGAACAGTTCTTC,CASSLGTSGRARYNEQFF
NA,NA,TRBJ2-3,TRBV27,TGTGCCAGCAGCCGAGAGGGGACTCGCACAGATACGCAGTATTTT,CASSREGTRTDTQYF
NA,NA,TRBJ2-7,TRBV13,TGTGCCAGCAGCACAACAGGGATCGAGCAGTACTTC,CASSTTGIEQYF
NA,NA,TRBJ1-2,TRBV15,TGTGCCACCAGCAGAGATAGTAGAGTGGACTATGGCTACACCTTC,CATSRDSRVDYGYTF
TRBD2,NA,TRBJ2-5,TRBV6-2/TRBV6-3,TGTGCCAGCAGTTACCCGGCTAGCGGGGAGACCCAGTACTTC,CASSYPASGETQYF
TRBD1,few,TRBJ1-1,TRBV4-3,TGCGCCAGCAGCCGGGACAGGGGCGGAGGGACTGAAGCTTTCTTT,CASSRDRGGGTEAFF
NA,NA,TRBJ1-6,TRBV6-5,TGTGCCAGCAGTTACTCAGGGGGAAATTCACCCCTCCACTTT,CASSYSGGNSPLHF
TRBD1,NA,TRBJ1-2,TRBV4-3,TGCGCCAGCAGCCTATCCGGGACAGATGGCTACACCTTC,CASSLSGTDGYTF
TRBD1,NA,TRBJ2-5,TRBV7-9,TGTGCCAGCAGCCTAGGACAGGGGGTGCCACTCCAAGAGACCCAGTACTTC,CASSLGQGVPLQETQYF
NA,NA,TRBJ1-4,TRBV10-3,TGTGCCATCAGTGAACAGGGAAGTGAAAAACTGTTTTTT,CAISEQGSEKLFF